The count of the clone carrying this T cell receptor (beta chain) is one. The data derive from a study of CD8 T cells in Susac syndrome. Per germline, CDR1 SEHNR and CDR2 FQNEAQ (reference sequence). The CDR3 sequence is 13 residues long. V dropped 5 bases and J dropped 8; count of bases not matched to a gene: 6. RNA was extracted with the RNeasy kit, and a quantity of about 0.45 to 1 ug was reverse transcribed using random hexamers. It was immunoSEQ multiplex PCR that amplified TCR beta CDR3 across 54 Vbeta and 13 Jbeta. Each CDR3 protein is one row after TCRdb ran MiXCR on the immunoSEQ multiplex PCR reads. The sample shows 180,000 or so distinct CDR3 sequences, roughly 95% of them seen only once.

The genes are TRBV7-9 and TRBJ1-2; TRBD1 matches at 9 bases. Sequenced sample: CD4+ T cells from PBMCs. The receptor was isolated from a human donor in good health. CDR3 amino acids: CASSADRGGGYTF. The DNA of the CDR3 is TGTGCCAGCAGCGCGGACAGGGGAGGGGGCTACACCTTC.